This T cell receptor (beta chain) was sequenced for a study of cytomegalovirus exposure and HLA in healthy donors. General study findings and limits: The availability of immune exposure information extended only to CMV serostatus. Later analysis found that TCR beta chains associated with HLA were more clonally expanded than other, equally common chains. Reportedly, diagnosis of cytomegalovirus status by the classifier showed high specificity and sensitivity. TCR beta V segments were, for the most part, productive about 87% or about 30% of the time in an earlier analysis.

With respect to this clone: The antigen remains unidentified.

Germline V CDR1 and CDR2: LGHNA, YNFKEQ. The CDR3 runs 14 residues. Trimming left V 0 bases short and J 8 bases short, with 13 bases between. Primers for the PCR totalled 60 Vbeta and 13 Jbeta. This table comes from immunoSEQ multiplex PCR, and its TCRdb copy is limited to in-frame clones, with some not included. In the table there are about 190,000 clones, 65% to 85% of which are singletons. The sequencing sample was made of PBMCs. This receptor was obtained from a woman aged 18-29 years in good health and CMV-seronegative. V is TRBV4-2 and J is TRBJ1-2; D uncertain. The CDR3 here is CASSQDSGLRGYTF. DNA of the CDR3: TGTGCCAGCAGCCAAGATAGCGGTCTGAGAGGCTACACCTTC.